These T cell receptor beta chains were read from a single sample in a study of blood T cell repertoires in COVID-19. The repertoire was sequenced with immunoSEQ multiplex PCR; TCRdb's copy has only in-frame clones and lacks some. The sample has 20,000 to 25,000 clones, over 65% seen once. The sample consisted of peripheral blood. The receptors were gathered from a human donor in a cohort sampled during active or convalescent COVID-19. CDR3s include the opening cysteine and the closing phenylalanine or tryptophan. The D gene is left open where the match is weak. Clone sizes are given selectively: once, few, many, or a class where the clone is expanded.

D	size	J	V	DNA	CDR3
-	-	TRBJ2-1	TRBV6-1	TGTGCCAGCAGTGAATACCTAAGTGAGCAGTTCTTC	CASSEYLSEQFF
-	-	TRBJ1-1	TRBV27	TGTGCCAGCAGAGGGTGGGGAGGTCCGAACACTGAAGCTTTCTTT	CASRGWGGPNTEAFF
TRBD1	-	TRBJ2-7	TRBV5-1	TGCGCCAGCAGCTTGGAGGACAGGGAGCTCTACGAGCAGTACTTC	CASSLEDRELYEQYF
-	-	TRBJ1-1	TRBV7-8	TGTGCCAGCAGCCCTGTCGCTCCCCGCCGGTCGGGTCGCGAAGCTTTCTTT	CASSPVAPRRSGREAFF
TRBD2	-	TRBJ2-2	TRBV27	TGTGCCAGCCATAGCGGGGGAGGCACCGGGGAGCTGTTTTTT	CASHSGGGTGELFF
-	-	TRBJ1-3	TRBV5-1	TGCGCCAGCAGAGTAACCCAGTCTGGAAACACCATATATTTT	CASRVTQSGNTIYF
TRBD2	-	TRBJ2-5	TRBV10-3	TGTGCCATCAGTGACTCTAGCGGGGGGGCTCGAGAGACCCAGTACTTC	CAISDSSGGARETQYF
TRBD1	few	TRBJ1-1	TRBV3-1/TRBV3-2	TGTGCCAGCAGCCACATACAGGGGGCCGCTGAAGCTTTCTTT	CASSHIQGAAEAFF
TRBD1	-	TRBJ1-6	TRBV19	TGTGCCAGTAGCGGGACAGCCGAAAATTCACCCCTCCACTTT	CASSGTAENSPLHF
-	-	TRBJ2-1	TRBV29-1	TGCAGCGGGAAGAAAGGGAGCTCCTACAATGAGCAGTTCTTC	CSGKKGSSYNEQFF
-	once	TRBJ1-5	TRBV4-1	TGCGCCAGCAGCCAATTCAGTCAGGGGAAGCAGCCCCAGCATTTT	CASSQFSQGKQPQHF
TRBD2	-	TRBJ2-7	TRBV3-1/TRBV3-2	TGTGCCAGCAAGGCGGGAGACGAGCAGTACTTC	CASKAGDEQYF
TRBD1	-	TRBJ1-2	TRBV7-9	TGTGCCAGCTCGACAGGGGCGAACTATGGCTACACCTTC	CASSTGANYGYTF
TRBD2	-	TRBJ2-3	TRBV6-1	TGTGCCAGCAGTGTCTGGGGGTATAGCGGGGAGACAGATACGCAGTATTTT	CASSVWGYSGETDTQYF
TRBD1	-	TRBJ2-1	TRBV5-1	TGCGCCAGCAGCTTAGGGACAGGGAGGGGGCACAATGAGCAGTTCTTC	CASSLGTGRGHNEQFF
-	-	TRBJ1-1	TRBV28	TGTGCCATCTCAGAAATGTATATGAACACTGAAGCTTTCTTT	CAISEMYMNTEAFF
TRBD2	-	TRBJ2-5	TRBV19	TGTGCCAGTAGTCGGACTAGCGGGAGGATTCGGGAGACCCAGTACTTC	CASSRTSGRIRETQYF
-	medium-sized	TRBJ1-2	TRBV12-3/TRBV12-4	TGTGCCAGCAGTTCCCGTATAGGCTACACCTTC	CASSSRIGYTF
-	-	TRBJ1-1	TRBV13	TGTGCCAGCAGCTTATGGCAGATCACTGAAGCTTTCTTT	CASSLWQITEAFF
-	few	TRBJ1-5	TRBV19	TGTGCCAGTAGTATTAGGGGGTACAATCAGCCCCAGCATTTT	CASSIRGYNQPQHF
-	-	TRBJ1-5	TRBV5-4	TGTGCCAGCAGCTCCGGGATCAACCCCCAGCATTTT	CASSSGINPQHF
TRBD1	-	TRBJ1-6	TRBV30	TGTGCCTGGGGTAGGACAGGGGGCAGGTCACCCCTCCACTTT	CAWGRTGGRSPLHF
-	-	TRBJ2-7	TRBV4-1	TGCGCCAGCAGCAACCCAGGTTCACTCTCCTACGAGCAGTACTTC	CASSNPGSLSYEQYF
-	once	TRBJ2-1	TRBV11-3	TGTGCCAGCAGCTTAGCCGAGAACAATGAGCAGTTCTTC	CASSLAENNEQFF
-	-	TRBJ2-6	TRBV9	TGTGCCAGCAGCGTTACAGGCTCTGGGGCCAACGTCCTGACTTTC	CASSVTGSGANVLTF
TRBD1	-	TRBJ1-2	TRBV7-9	TGTGCCAGCAGCTTACGCCCAGGGGGCGACTATGGCTACACCTTC	CASSLRPGGDYGYTF
-	-	TRBJ2-7	TRBV7-8	TGTGCCAGCAGCTTAGTAAAGGACAGACCCTACGAGCAGTACTTC	CASSLVKDRPYEQYF
-	once	TRBJ2-5	TRBV7-8	TGTGCCAGCAGCGGAGGTGGACTCCAAGAGACCCAGTACTTC	CASSGGGLQETQYF
-	-	TRBJ2-7	TRBV14	TGTGCCAGCAGCCGCTCGGAAGGAGTGCGGGGCCAGTACTTC	CASSRSEGVRGQYF
-	-	TRBJ2-6	TRBV5-1	TGCGCCAGCAGCTTCGGGGGGCCTGGGGCCAACGTCCTGACTTTC	CASSFGGPGANVLTF
TRBD2	-	TRBJ2-5	TRBV5-1	TGCGCCAGCTCGGGGGGGGAGACCCAGTACTTC	CASSGGETQYF
-	few	TRBJ1-2	TRBV18	TGTGCCAGCTCACCAGGGGCAGGGTATGGCTACACCTTC	CASSPGAGYGYTF